Listed here are 16 T cell receptor beta chains from one sample, sequenced in a study of blood T cells in healthy people across ages. Alongside a J-beta primer mix, a sample-barcoded 5' primer served in a second PCR lasting 7 to 11 cycles. TCRdb analysed the 5' RACE reads with MiXCR anew, one entry per CDR3 protein. This sample carries over 1,200,000 distinct CDR3 sequences, around 55% of them seen once, and the ten largest clones take roughly 6.3%. Sequencing was done on a sample of blood. These receptors originate from a man aged 18 to 29 in good health.

The chain employs TRBV6-6 and TRBJ2-5; 7 bases are a match to TRBD1. The CDR3 totals 15 residues. The germline CDR1 and CDR2 sequences are MNHNY and SVGAGI (reference sequence). V shed 2 bases, J shed 5 bases, and the junction held 8 bases outside the gene matches. As DNA, the CDR3 is TGTGCCAGCAGTTACGGGAACAGGGGACAGGAGACCCAGTACTTC. This sequence encodes CASSYGNRGQETQYF.

This chain links TRBV5-1 with TRBJ2-5; no clear D. Germline CDR1 reads SGHRS; CDR2 reads YFSETQ. The CDR3 consists of 14 residues. The germline V and J ends were trimmed by 4 bases and 1 base, with 11 bases remaining between them. The CDR3, as DNA: TGCGCCAGCAGCAACGGACGGTCCCAAGAGACCCAGTACTTC. Its translation is CASSNGRSQETQYF.

The gene calls are TRBV12-3 or TRBV12-4 and TRBJ2-5; D unresolved. The CDR3 has 13 residues. Trimming left V 6 bases short and J 0 bases short, with 8 bases between. This chain's CDR3 is CASSSRNQETQYF. CDR3 coding DNA: TGTGCCAGCAGCTCCAGGAACCAAGAGACCCAGTACTTC.

In this sample, this clonotype turned up once. This chain connects TRBV27 to TRBJ1-1, with D tentatively TRBD1 (5 bases). Germline assignment: CDR1 MNHEY and CDR2 SMNVEV (reference sequence). Between the trimmed V and J ends, which lost 3 bases and 3 bases, there was a span of 14 bases. CDR3 length: 15 amino acids. The CDR3 region is CASSLQGLGDTEAFF. CDR3 coding DNA: TGTGCCAGCAGTTTGCAGGGATTGGGTGACACTGAAGCTTTCTTT.

About this clonotype itself: This may stem from a read error, because a much larger clone lies one nucleotide away. The V gene is TRBV3-1, the J gene TRBJ1-2, with D unclear. V was cut by 0 bases and J by 10 bases, with 12 bases left in between. Germline CDR1 reads LGHDT; CDR2 reads YNNKEL (reference sequence). The CDR3 has 13 amino acids. CDR3 DNA sequence: TGTGCCAGCAGCCAAGAAGTCAGGTCTGACTACACCTTC. Protein: CASSQEVRSDYTF. Combining the CDR3 with reference TRBV3-1 and TRBJ1-2 gives the whole variable domain DTAVSQTPKYLVTQMGNDKSIKCEQNLGHDTMYWYKQDSKKFLKIMFSYNNKELIINETVPNRFSPKSPDKAHLNLHINSLELGDSAVYFCASSQEVRSDYTFGSGTRLTVV.

This chain uses TRBV14 with TRBJ2-3; D is unclear. Trimming left V 1 base short and J 2 bases short, with 13 bases between. The CDR3 extends over 16 amino acids. Per germline, CDR1 SGHDN and CDR2 FVKESK. The chain's CDR3 is CASSQAGGGITDTQYF. CDR3 bases: TGTGCCAGCAGCCAAGCCGGCGGCGGAATCACAGATACGCAGTATTTT.

The rearrangement links TRBV6-5 to TRBJ2-2, with TRBD1 matching over 8 bases. The CDR3 has 16 residues. CDR1 is MNHEY and CDR2 is SVGAGI in the germline V gene. V gave up 1 base and J gave up 3 bases; unmatched junction bases: 4. The CDR3 bases are TGTGCCAGCAGTTACTACGGGACAGGTGACACCGGGGAGCTGTTTTTT. Residues: CASSYYGTGDTGELFF.

The chain employs TRBV6-1 and TRBJ2-7; D is ambiguous. Germline V gives CDR1 MNHNS, CDR2 SASEGT. The CDR3 is 14 residues long. The V gene lost 1 base and the J gene lost 5 bases, with 12 bases spanning the gap. This CDR3 is CASSEEGGFDEQYF. The CDR3 region has the DNA TGTGCCAGCAGTGAAGAAGGCGGCTTCGACGAGCAGTACTTC.

Turning to this clonotype: A much larger clonotype is one base distant, so this may be a read error. The chain links TRBV6-6 to TRBJ1-1; D call uncertain. V gave up 0 bases and J gave up 4 bases, with 3 bases separating them. CDR1 and CDR2 (germline): MNHNY, SVGAGI (reference sequence). The CDR3 runs to 12 residues. CDR3: CASSYSITEAFF. The CDR3 nucleotides read TGTGCCAGCAGTTACTCGATCACTGAAGCTTTCTTT.

J is TRBJ2-6 and V is TRBV4-1, with a possible D match to TRBD2 (6 bases). The CDR3 is made up of 17 amino acids. The germline CDR1 and CDR2 sequences are MGHRA and YSYEKL. V was cut by 1 base and J by 0 bases, with 10 bases left in between. CDR3: CASSQVFGGSGANVLTF. The CDR3 region has the DNA TGCGCCAGCAGCCAAGTCTTCGGGGGCTCTGGGGCCAACGTCCTGACTTTC.

There are a few counts of this clonotype. This rearrangement joins TRBV7-2 to TRBJ2-7; 9 bases align to TRBD1. V lost 4 bases to trimming and J lost 1 base; unmatched junction nucleotides: 5. The length of the CDR3 is 15 residues. Germline lookup yields CDR1 SGHTA and CDR2 FQGNSA. CDR3: CASSSRQGGSYEQYF. The CDR3 nucleotides read TGTGCCAGCAGCTCCAGACAGGGGGGGTCCTACGAGCAGTACTTC.

The rearrangement uses TRBV2 and TRBJ2-2, with 11 bases lining up with TRBD2. Germline V lookup: CDR1 SNHLY, CDR2 FYNNEI. V gave up 5 bases and J gave up 2 bases; unmatched junction bases: 4. The CDR3 is 16 residues long. CDR3 in DNA: TGTGCCAGCAGTATTAGCGGGGGGGCTAACACCGGGGAGCTGTTTTTT. It codes for CASSISGGANTGELFF.

This clonotype was found a few times. The chain employs TRBV20-1 and TRBJ2-7; a weak D match, TRBD2 (5 bases). The CDR3 is 12 residues long. Germline values: CDR1 DFQATT, CDR2 SNEGSKA (reference sequence). V was cut by 5 bases and J by 7 bases, with 15 bases left in between. The CDR3 spells CSARVTGNEQYF. In nucleotides, the CDR3 is TGCAGTGCTCGGGTAACGGGAAATGAGCAGTACTTC.

This rearrangement joins TRBV28 to TRBJ1-2; 7 nucleotides align to TRBD1. Looked up from germline, CDR1 is MDHEN and CDR2 is SYDVKM. Trimming at V came to 1 base and at J to 4 bases, leaving 3 bases not matched to a gene. The CDR3 extends over 14 amino acids. The CDR3: CASSLYKGAYGYTF. CDR3 bases: TGTGCCAGCAGTTTATACAAGGGGGCCTATGGCTACACCTTC.

This clonotype was seen a handful of times. The V and J genes are TRBV11-1 and TRBJ2-7; 8 nucleotides agree with TRBD1. Trimming at V came to 4 bases and at J to 4 bases, leaving 9 bases not matched to a gene. The CDR3 consists of 15 residues. In germline, CDR1 is SGHAT, CDR2 FQDESV (reference sequence). This chain's CDR3 is CASSSRQGYSYEQYF. The CDR3, as DNA: TGTGCCAGCAGCTCGAGACAGGGGTATTCATACGAGCAGTACTTC.

This clonotype came up a few times. The rearrangement joins TRBV3-1 to TRBJ2-2; TRBD2 matches 7 bases. The CDR3 spans 17 residues. V was clipped by 1 base and J by 2 bases; unmatched bases: 7. Germline V gives CDR1 LGHDT, CDR2 YNNKEL (reference sequence). The CDR3 region is CASSQVGGTVNTGELFF. CDR3 in DNA: TGTGCCAGCAGCCAAGTGGGGGGGACGGTAAACACCGGGGAGCTGTTTTTT.